These T cell receptor beta chains were read from a single sample in a study of post-analysis software for immune sequencing data. TCRdb redid the calling of the PCR reads with MiXCR, one entry per CDR3 protein. Among 430,000 or so distinct CDR3 sequences listed, approximately 39% were seen once. The sequencing sample was made of blood. These receptors were taken from a girl aged 2 to 10 with multiple sclerosis. The CDR3 runs from the conserved cysteine through the conserved F or W. A D gene is named only where the DNA matches it firmly. The size field is filled for only some rows; it gives once, few, many or a size class.

V	J	D	size	CDR3	DNA
TRBV27	TRBJ2-7	-	few	CASTKGHEQYF	TGTGCCAGCACCAAGGGGCACGAGCAGTACTTC
TRBV7-2	TRBJ2-3	-	few	CASTARTKGTDTQYF	TGTGCCAGCACCGCAAGGACCAAGGGCACAGATACGCAGTATTTT
TRBV5-1	TRBJ2-1	-	few	CASRPQGRLGSYNEQFF	TGCGCCAGCAGACCCCAGGGGCGGCTAGGCTCCTACAATGAGCAGTTCTTC
TRBV29-1	TRBJ1-1	-	-	CSVTETDAKPEAFF	TGCAGCGTTACGGAGACGGACGCTAAACCTGAAGCTTTCTTT
TRBV6-2/TRBV6-3	TRBJ2-3	TRBD2	few	CASSYRAGGLGTDTQYF	TGTGCCAGCAGTTATAGAGCGGGAGGCCTCGGCACAGATACGCAGTATTTT
TRBV12-3/TRBV12-4	TRBJ2-4	TRBD2	few	CAGSLGTSGSHIQYF	TGTGCCGGCAGCCTCGGGACTAGCGGGAGTCACATTCAGTACTTC
TRBV28	TRBJ1-5	TRBD1	-	CASSLGDRGYQPQHF	TGTGCCAGCAGTTTGGGGGACAGGGGGTATCAGCCCCAGCATTTT
TRBV18	TRBJ2-7	TRBD1	-	CASSQGADYEQYF	TGTGCCAGCTCACAGGGGGCAGATTACGAGCAGTACTTC
TRBV28	TRBJ2-3	-	-	CASSFPGDLTDTQYF	TGTGCCAGCAGTTTCCCAGGGGATCTAACAGATACGCAGTATTTT
TRBV4-1	TRBJ2-6	-	few	CASSQVQIGANVLTF	TGCGCCAGCAGCCAAGTACAGATTGGGGCCAACGTCCTGACTTTC
TRBV7-2	TRBJ2-1	TRBD2	-	CASSITSGRYNEQFF	TGTGCCAGCAGCATAACTAGCGGGAGGTACAATGAGCAGTTCTTC
TRBV29-1	TRBJ2-1	-	-	CSVVGVSTNEQFF	TGCAGCGTTGTTGGGGTGTCCACGAATGAGCAGTTCTTC
TRBV28	TRBJ1-2	-	few	CASSFGSINYGYTF	TGTGCCAGCAGTTTCGGATCTATCAACTATGGCTACACCTTC
TRBV13	TRBJ1-6	-	few	CASSFGIRVKSPLHF	TGTGCCAGCAGCTTCGGTATCAGGGTTAAGTCACCCCTCCACTTT
TRBV27	TRBJ2-3	-	-	CASTPLKQSTDTQYF	TGTGCCAGCACCCCCTTGAAGCAGAGCACAGATACGCAGTATTTT
TRBV5-1	TRBJ2-7	TRBD2	-	CASSLTLGAGVWSYNEQYF	TGCGCCAGCAGCTTGACGCTTGGGGCGGGAGTTTGGTCCTACAATGAGCAGTACTTC
TRBV28	TRBJ2-1	TRBD2	-	CASSFTSGRNEQFF	TGTGCCAGCAGTTTTACTAGCGGGAGGAATGAGCAGTTCTTC
TRBV20-1	TRBJ2-6	-	-	CSARMGQKLSGANVLTF	TGCAGTGCTAGGATGGGACAAAAGCTTTCTGGGGCCAACGTCCTGACTTTC
TRBV16	TRBJ2-5	-	-	CASSQLGWETQYF	TGTGCCAGCAGCCAGCTAGGTTGGGAGACCCAGTACTTC
TRBV20-1	TRBJ1-4	-	-	CSARGGKREKLFF	TGCAGTGCTAGAGGTGGGAAACGAGAAAAACTGTTTTTT
TRBV7-3	TRBJ2-2	-	-	CASSLNPVAGELFF	TGTGCCAGCAGCTTAAATCCGGTGGCCGGGGAGCTGTTTTTT
TRBV2	TRBJ2-1	-	-	CASRVEDGSYNEQFF	TGTGCCAGCCGGGTAGAGGACGGCTCCTACAATGAGCAGTTCTTC
TRBV29-1	TRBJ2-3	TRBD2	few	CSVGGLAAPPSTDTQYF	TGCAGCGTTGGAGGGCTAGCGGCTCCCCCTAGCACAGATACGCAGTATTTT
TRBV27	TRBJ2-1	TRBD2	-	CASKITSGAYNEQFF	TGTGCCAGCAAGATAACTAGCGGGGCATACAATGAGCAGTTCTTC
TRBV12-3/TRBV12-4	TRBJ2-3	TRBD2	few	CASSPIPGLAGIPDTQYF	TGTGCCAGCAGCCCCATCCCAGGACTAGCGGGAATTCCAGATACGCAGTATTTT
TRBV6-5	TRBJ1-1	-	few	CASSYDGGLDTEAFF	TGTGCCAGCAGTTACGACGGGGGGCTCGACACTGAAGCTTTCTTT
TRBV6-5	TRBJ2-1	TRBD2	-	CASTPASGAYNEQFF	TGTGCCAGCACCCCCGCTAGCGGGGCCTACAATGAGCAGTTCTTC
TRBV7-2	TRBJ2-1	TRBD2	few	CASSLVNPFSGRARNEQFF	TGTGCCAGCAGCTTAGTAAACCCTTTTAGCGGGAGGGCCAGGAATGAGCAGTTCTTC
TRBV10-3	TRBJ2-7	-	-	CAISPPQDRVEGYEQYF	TGTGCCATCAGTCCTCCACAAGACAGGGTGGAGGGCTACGAGCAGTACTTC
TRBV7-2	TRBJ2-5	TRBD2	-	CASSLRRAGGPLSETQYF	TGTGCCAGCAGCTTGAGGCGGGCGGGAGGGCCTTTGAGCGAGACCCAGTACTTC
TRBV11-3	TRBJ1-2	-	-	CASSLGCGYTF	TGTGCCAGCAGCTTAGGATGTGGCTACACCTTC
TRBV28	TRBJ2-7	TRBD1	many	CASSLVDRGYEQYF	TGTGCCAGCAGCTTAGTCGACAGGGGCTACGAGCAGTACTTC
TRBV28	TRBJ2-7	-	-	CASRMGGQYEQYF	TGTGCCAGCAGAATGGGGGGTCAGTACGAGCAGTACTTC
TRBV4-2	TRBJ2-5	-	-	CASSRAIKVQETQYF	TGTGCCAGCAGCCGAGCGATAAAAGTCCAAGAGACCCAGTACTTC
TRBV20-1	TRBJ2-3	-	few	CSPTSSRFDTQYF	TGCAGTCCTACCTCTTCTAGGTTCGATACGCAGTATTTT
TRBV7-2	TRBJ2-3	TRBD2	-	CASSPGGLAGGATDTQYF	TGTGCCAGCAGCCCTGGGGGACTAGCGGGGGGGGCGACAGATACGCAGTATTTT
TRBV7-6	TRBJ1-1	-	-	CASSPLLRGGTMNTEAFF	TGTGCCAGCAGCCCATTATTACGTGGGGGCACCATGAACACTGAAGCTTTCTTT
TRBV7-6	TRBJ1-1	TRBD1	-	CASSPGWGQGNTEAFF	TGTGCCAGCAGCCCGGGATGGGGACAGGGGAACACTGAAGCTTTCTTT
TRBV20-1	TRBJ1-4	-	-	CSARDTAGTGRKEKLFF	TGCAGTGCTAGAGATACCGCGGGTACAGGGAGGAAGGAAAAACTGTTTTTT
TRBV29-1	TRBJ1-2	TRBD1	few	CSTVVQGYGYTF	TGCAGCACGGTAGTACAGGGGTATGGCTACACCTTC
TRBV3-1	TRBJ2-7	-	-	CASSQGSGDEQYF	TGTGCCAGCAGCCAAGGTTCCGGGGACGAGCAGTACTTC
TRBV4-3	TRBJ2-5	TRBD2	-	CTSSQEEGLGAETQYF	TGCACCAGCAGCCAAGAAGAGGGACTAGGTGCTGAGACCCAGTACTTC
TRBV2	TRBJ1-4	-	-	CASSESWGAGEKLFF	TGTGCCAGCAGTGAATCGTGGGGGGCCGGTGAAAAACTGTTTTTT
TRBV5-1	TRBJ2-5	-	-	CASSLAGIDTETQYF	TGCGCCAGCAGCTTGGCCGGGATAGATACGGAGACCCAGTACTTC
TRBV12-5	TRBJ1-4	-	few	CASGPNDTPTNEKLFF	TGTGCTAGTGGCCCAAATGACACTCCAACTAATGAAAAACTGTTTTTT
TRBV20-1	TRBJ2-5	TRBD2	once	CSARDRTSAQETQYF	TGCAGTGCTAGAGATAGGACTAGCGCCCAAGAGACCCAGTACTTC
TRBV13	TRBJ2-1	TRBD2	-	CASSPTRLAGGHGEQFF	TGTGCCAGCAGCCCCACCCGACTAGCGGGAGGGCATGGTGAGCAGTTCTTC
TRBV12-3/TRBV12-4	TRBJ2-7	-	-	CASTLRGRSYEQYF	TGTGCCAGCACCCTCCGGGGGAGGTCCTACGAGCAGTACTTC
TRBV28	TRBJ2-5	TRBD1	-	CASSPNRDREEGTQYF	TGTGCCAGCAGCCCCAACCGGGACAGGGAAGAAGGGACCCAGTACTTC
TRBV20-1	TRBJ1-4	-	-	CSASQTEIFGNEKLFF	TGCAGTGCTAGTCAGACAGAAATATTCGGAAATGAAAAACTGTTTTTT
TRBV20-1	TRBJ1-2	-	-	CSARDGKVYGYTF	TGCAGTGCTAGAGATGGGAAGGTCTACGGCTACACCTTC
TRBV10-3	TRBJ2-7	-	-	CAISEFKVYEQYF	TGTGCCATCAGTGAGTTTAAGGTCTACGAGCAGTACTTC
TRBV28	TRBJ1-5	-	few	CASTEPLSQPQHF	TGTGCCAGCACCGAACCATTGTCTCAGCCCCAGCATTTT
TRBV21-1	TRBJ1-2	-	-	CASSKTGGYGYTF	TGTGCCAGCAGCAAGACAGGGGGGTATGGCTACACCTTC
TRBV7-3	TRBJ1-2	-	-	CASSPNGPTESYTF	TGTGCCAGCAGCCCCAACGGACCCACTGAGAGCTACACCTTC
TRBV27	TRBJ2-3	TRBD2	-	CASSSGVAGGFDTQYF	TGTGCCAGCAGTTCAGGAGTAGCGGGGGGGTTTGATACGCAGTATTTT
TRBV12-3/TRBV12-4	TRBJ2-7	TRBD2	-	CASSIQLAGSYEQYF	TGTGCCAGCAGTATTCAACTAGCGGGGTCCTACGAGCAGTACTTC
TRBV13	TRBJ2-7	TRBD2	few	CASSPLSGIDEQYF	TGTGCCAGCAGCCCCCTTAGCGGGATCGACGAGCAGTACTTC
TRBV5-1	TRBJ2-1	-	once	CASSDRFTPIAYNEQFF	TGCGCCAGCAGCGACCGTTTTACGCCAATCGCCTACAATGAGCAGTTCTTC
TRBV28	TRBJ2-5	TRBD1	-	CASSLEGRTGGQETQYF	TGTGCCAGCAGTTTAGAGGGCAGGACAGGGGGCCAAGAGACCCAGTACTTC